A selection of T cell receptor beta chains follows, all from one sample in a study of T cell repertoires in cytomegalovirus infection. TCRdb recomputed calls from the reads with MiXCR, one row per CDR3 protein. This sample has about 260,000 distinct CDR3 sequences, with 9.1% found just once. Sample: PBMCs. These receptors all stem from a human donor in good health (CMV status not recorded). Some clones in this sample may be carry-over from other donors' samples. Both conserved end residues are part of each CDR3. A D gene is named only where the DNA matches it firmly. The size entry is marked missing in some rows and otherwise reads once, few, many or a size class.

D gene	V gene	clone size	J gene	CDR3 DNA	CDR3 protein
TRBD1	TRBV7-2	many	TRBJ2-1	TGTGCCAGCAGCTCCGGGACAGGGGGCAATGAGCAGTTCTTC	CASSSGTGGNEQFF
TRBD1	TRBV2	NA	TRBJ1-2	TGTGCCAGCAGCGGGGACAGGCATATGCTCACCTTC	CASSGDRHMLTF
NA	TRBV2	NA	TRBJ2-7	TGTGCCAGCAGCTTAATGCCCCAGTGGACCTACGAGCAGTACTTC	CASSLMPQWTYEQYF
TRBD1	TRBV7-2	many	TRBJ2-7	TGTGCCAGCAGCCCTCAACAGGGGGCCAACTACGAGCAGTACTTC	CASSPQQGANYEQYF
TRBD1	TRBV28	many	TRBJ1-2	TGTGCCAGCAGTGGACAGGGTCGGGACTATGGCTACACCTTC	CASSGQGRDYGYTF
NA	TRBV20-1	few	TRBJ2-1	TGCAGTGCTGGGGGGGCAGGGGACTACAATGAGCAGTTCTTC	CSAGGAGDYNEQFF
NA	TRBV7-9	many	TRBJ2-6	TGTGCCAGCAGCTTAGTGGGGGCTGGGGCCAACGTCCTGACTTTC	CASSLVGAGANVLTF
TRBD1	TRBV2	many	TRBJ1-1	TGTGCCAGCAGTCAACGGACAGGGAACACTGAAGCTTTCTTT	CASSQRTGNTEAFF
NA	TRBV12-3/TRBV12-4	NA	TRBJ2-3	TGTGCCACCTCGTCCCAGGGTCCCGGGGCGGATACGCAGTATTTT	CATSSQGPGADTQYF
NA	TRBV18	many	TRBJ1-3	TGTGCCAGCTCACCACAGGCCCTCGACCTTGGAAACACCATATATTTT	CASSPQALDLGNTIYF
NA	TRBV7-3	many	TRBJ2-2	TGTGCCAGCAGCTTAACTCCAGCTAGCAACGGCGGGGAGCTGTTTTTT	CASSLTPASNGGELFF
NA	TRBV19	few	TRBJ1-5	TGTGCCAGTAGTATCCTCCTTGGGAGCGGGAGCAATCAGCCCCAGCATTTT	CASSILLGSGSNQPQHF
TRBD2	TRBV20-1	few	TRBJ2-7	TGCAGTGCTTGGACTAGCGGGGGCTCTGTTGATGAGCAGTACTTC	CSAWTSGGSVDEQYF
NA	TRBV7-2	many	TRBJ2-7	TGTGCCAGCAAGGGGTTGGAGGGCCAATCCTACGAGCAGTACTTC	CASKGLEGQSYEQYF